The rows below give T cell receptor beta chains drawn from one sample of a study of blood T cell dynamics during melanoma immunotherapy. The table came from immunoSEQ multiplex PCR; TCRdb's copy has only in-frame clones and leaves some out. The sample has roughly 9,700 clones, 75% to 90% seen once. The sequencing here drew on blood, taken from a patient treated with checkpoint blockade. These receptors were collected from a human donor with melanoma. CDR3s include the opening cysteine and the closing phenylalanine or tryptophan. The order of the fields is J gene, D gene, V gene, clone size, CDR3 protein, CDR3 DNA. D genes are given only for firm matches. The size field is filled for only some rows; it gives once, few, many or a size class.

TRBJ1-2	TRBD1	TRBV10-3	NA	CAISGAGGGDYGYTF	TGTGCCATCAGTGGGGCGGGAGGGGGCGACTATGGCTACACCTTC
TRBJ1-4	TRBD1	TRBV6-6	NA	CASSYSTGGFGKLFF	TGTGCCAGCAGTTACTCGACAGGGGGCTTTGGAAAACTGTTTTTT
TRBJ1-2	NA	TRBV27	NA	CASSLVADGPNYGYTF	TGTGCCAGCAGTTTGGTCGCAGATGGACCTAACTATGGCTACACCTTC
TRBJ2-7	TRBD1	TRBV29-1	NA	CSVDDRGDEQYF	TGCAGCGTTGATGACAGGGGAGACGAGCAGTACTTC
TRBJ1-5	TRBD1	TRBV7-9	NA	CASSQTDRVGQPQHF	TGTGCCAGCAGCCAAACCGACAGGGTAGGGCAGCCCCAGCATTTT
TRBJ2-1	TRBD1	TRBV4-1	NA	CASSQDVLGGDEQFF	TGCGCCAGCAGTCAAGATGTATTAGGGGGCGATGAGCAGTTCTTC
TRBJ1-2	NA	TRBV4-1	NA	CASSQDLTFSGYYGYTF	TGCGCCAGCAGCCAAGATCTTACTTTTTCGGGATATTATGGCTACACCTTC
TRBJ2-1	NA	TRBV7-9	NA	CASSATSSSYNEQFF	TGTGCCAGCAGCGCCACTAGTAGCTCCTACAATGAGCAGTTCTTC
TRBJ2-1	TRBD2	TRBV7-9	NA	CASSSDPGGLDEQFF	TGTGCCAGCAGCTCCGACCCGGGAGGATTAGATGAGCAGTTCTTC
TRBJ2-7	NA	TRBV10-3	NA	CAISDTGTRLYEQYF	TGTGCCATCAGTGATACGGGGACCCGTCTCTACGAGCAGTACTTC
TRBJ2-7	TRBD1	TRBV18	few	CASSPRQGARREQYF	TGTGCCAGCTCACCCAGACAGGGGGCGCGTCGGGAGCAGTACTTC
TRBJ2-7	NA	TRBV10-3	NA	CAISDPSREQYF	TGTGCCATCAGTGATCCGTCTCGCGAGCAGTACTTC
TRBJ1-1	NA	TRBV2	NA	CASSVSEF	TGTGCCAGCAGCGTCAGTGAGTTT
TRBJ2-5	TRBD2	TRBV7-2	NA	CASSLSSGIETQYF	TGTGCCAGCAGCTTAAGTAGCGGGATAGAGACCCAGTACTTC
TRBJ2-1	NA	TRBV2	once	CASSELAAYNEQFF	TGTGCCAGCAGTGAACTTGCAGCCTACAATGAGCAGTTCTTC
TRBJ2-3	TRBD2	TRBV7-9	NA	CASSAIRDYPEDTQYF	TGTGCCAGCAGCGCCATCCGGGACTACCCTGAGGATACGCAGTATTTT
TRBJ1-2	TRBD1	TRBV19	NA	CASSMGRGLNYGYTF	TGTGCCAGTAGTATGGGCAGGGGGCTTAACTATGGCTACACCTTC
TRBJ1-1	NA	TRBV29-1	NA	CSGVDSYNTEAFF	TGCAGCGGAGTAGACAGTTACAACACTGAAGCTTTCTTT
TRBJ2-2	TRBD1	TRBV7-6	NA	CASSSGQGVWTGELFF	TGTGCCAGCAGCTCGGGACAGGGGGTATGGACCGGGGAGCTGTTTTTT
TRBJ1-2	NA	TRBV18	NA	CASSPPIRGSGYGYTF	TGTGCCAGCTCACCACCGATACGCGGCAGCGGCTATGGCTACACCTTC
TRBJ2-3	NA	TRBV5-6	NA	CASSLDYRRPDTQYF	TGTGCCAGCAGCTTGGATTATCGCCGGCCGGATACGCAGTATTTT
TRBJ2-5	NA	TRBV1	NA	CTSRPTGRQETQYF	TGCACCAGCAGACCCACAGGGAGGCAAGAGACCCAGTACTTC
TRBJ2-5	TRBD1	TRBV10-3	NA	CAISEAIGQGAETQYF	TGTGCCATCAGTGAGGCAATAGGACAGGGTGCGGAGACCCAGTACTTC
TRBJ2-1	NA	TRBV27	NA	CASSQRGGYNEQFF	TGTGCCAGCAGTCAGCGAGGGGGGTACAATGAGCAGTTCTTC
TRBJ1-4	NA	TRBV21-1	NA	CASSPVARQGPSANEKLFF	TGTGCCAGCAGTCCCGTGGCGAGACAGGGACCCTCCGCTAATGAAAAACTGTTTTTT
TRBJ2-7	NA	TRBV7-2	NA	CASSLISTYEQYF	TGTGCCAGCAGCTTAATCAGTACCTACGAGCAGTACTTC
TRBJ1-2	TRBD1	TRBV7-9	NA	CASSFPQTGDGYTF	TGTGCCAGCAGTTTCCCACAGACAGGGGATGGCTACACCTTC
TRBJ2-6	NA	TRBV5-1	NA	CASSRTNSGANVLTF	TGCGCCAGCAGTCGGACCAACTCTGGGGCCAACGTCCTGACTTTC
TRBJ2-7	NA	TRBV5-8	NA	CASNPEGRALSEQYF	TGTGCCAGCAATCCGGAGGGCAGGGCTCTATCCGAGCAGTACTTC
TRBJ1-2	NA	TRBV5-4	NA	CASSLDITGYGYTF	TGTGCCAGCAGCTTGGATATAACAGGTTATGGCTACACCTTC
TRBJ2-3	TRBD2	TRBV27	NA	CASSSKRPGLAGGFTDTQYF	TGTGCCAGCAGTTCAAAACGACCGGGACTAGCGGGAGGGTTCACAGATACGCAGTATTTT
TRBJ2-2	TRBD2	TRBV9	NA	CASSVGLAGEGLFF	TGTGCCAGCAGCGTAGGACTAGCGGGAGAGGGGCTGTTTTTT
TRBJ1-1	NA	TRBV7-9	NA	CAGITAANTEAFF	TGTGCCGGGATCACAGCTGCCAACACTGAAGCTTTCTTT
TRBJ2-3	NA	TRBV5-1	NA	CASGVGGRTDTQYF	TGCGCCAGCGGGGTCGGGGGCCGGACAGATACGCAGTATTTT
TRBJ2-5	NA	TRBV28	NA	CASNGGPQETQYF	TGTGCCAGCAATGGGGGACCCCAAGAGACCCAGTACTTC
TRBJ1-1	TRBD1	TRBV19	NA	CASEPGQGYTEAFF	TGTGCCAGTGAACCGGGACAGGGGTACACTGAAGCTTTCTTT
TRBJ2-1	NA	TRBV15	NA	CATSRDRIYNEQFF	TGTGCCACCAGCAGAGATAGGATCTACAATGAGCAGTTCTTC
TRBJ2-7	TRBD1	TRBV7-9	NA	CASSLGAGQEPYEQYF	TGTGCCAGCAGCTTAGGGGCGGGACAGGAGCCCTACGAGCAGTACTTC
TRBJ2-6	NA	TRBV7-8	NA	CASSLGHGSGANVLTF	TGTGCCAGCAGCTTAGGCCACGGCTCTGGGGCCAACGTCCTGACTTTC
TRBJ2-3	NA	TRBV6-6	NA	CASNDVGEDTQYF	TGTGCCAGCAACGACGTGGGTGAAGATACGCAGTATTTT
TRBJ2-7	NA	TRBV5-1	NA	CASSLVGARSSPYEQYF	TGCGCCAGCAGCTTGGTAGGGGCCCGGTCGTCTCCGTACGAGCAGTACTTC
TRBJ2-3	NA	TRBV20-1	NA	CSASEGDTQYF	TGCAGTGCTAGTGAGGGAGATACGCAGTATTTT